The TCR beta chain described here comes from a study of T cell repertoires in cytomegalovirus infection. Study summary: Used in the study were CMV epitopes, some recently identified and HLA-C-restricted, others well-studied and HLA-B-restricted. Both a matching HLA type and CMV infection were indicated by public TCR beta signatures. Study results and limitations: The response measured ex vivo was dominated by TCR beta clonotypes (HLA-C-restricted and CMV-specific). People with CMV and the relevant HLA were identified by cumulative public TCR beta family frequency.

Concerning this clonotype itself: The antigen is undetermined.

The length of the CDR3 is 15 residues. The germline gives CDR1 SGHRS, CDR2 YFSETQ. The V gene lost 5 bases and the J gene lost 5 bases, with 17 bases spanning the gap. From the reads, TCRdb called clonotypes with MiXCR, one entry per CDR3 protein. The sample lists under 95,000 distinct CDR3 sequences, roughly 44% occurring once. The sample was CD8+ T cells from cultured PBMCs, taken from culture after CMV antigen stimulation. The sequence came from a human donor in good health (CMV status not recorded). Some clones in this sample may be carry-over from other donors' samples. The chain employs TRBV5-1 and TRBJ1-5; D is possibly TRBD1 (6 bases). CDR3 sequence (DNA): TGCGCCAGCAGTTTAACCGGGACACCCGATCAGCCCCAGCATTTT. It codes for CASSLTGTPDQPQHF.